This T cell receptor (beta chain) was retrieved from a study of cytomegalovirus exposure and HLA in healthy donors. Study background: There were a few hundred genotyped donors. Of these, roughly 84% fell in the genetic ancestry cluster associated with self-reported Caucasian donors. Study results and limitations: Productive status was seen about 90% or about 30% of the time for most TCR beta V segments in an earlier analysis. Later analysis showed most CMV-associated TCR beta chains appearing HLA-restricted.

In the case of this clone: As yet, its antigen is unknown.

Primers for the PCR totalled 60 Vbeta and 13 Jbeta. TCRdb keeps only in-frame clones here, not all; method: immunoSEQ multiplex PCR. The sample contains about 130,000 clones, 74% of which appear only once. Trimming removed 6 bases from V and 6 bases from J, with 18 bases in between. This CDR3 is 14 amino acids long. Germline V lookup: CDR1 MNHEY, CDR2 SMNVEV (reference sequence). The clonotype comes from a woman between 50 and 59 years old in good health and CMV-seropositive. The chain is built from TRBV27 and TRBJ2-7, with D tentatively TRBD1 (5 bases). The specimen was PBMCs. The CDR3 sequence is CASSPKGASPEQYF. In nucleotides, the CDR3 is TGTGCCAGCAGCCCGAAAGGGGCCTCCCCCGAGCAGTACTTC.